A selection of T cell receptor beta chains follows, all from one sample in a study of T cells in localized non-small cell lung cancer. Here immunoSEQ multiplex PCR was the method, and the copy in TCRdb shows in-frame clones only, minus some. The sample yields about 6,800 clones, approximately 45% seen once. This specimen consisted of lymph node tissue, obtained before any cancer treatment. The receptors were gathered from a man aged 40 to 69 with stage I lung adenocarcinoma. Both conserved end residues are trimmed from each CDR3. Fields, in order: J gene, clone size, V gene, CDR3 protein. Clone size is stated in some rows and not others, as once, few, many or a class when expanded.

TRBJ2-5 | few | TRBV5-1 | ASSLDLDGETQY
TRBJ1-2 | few | TRBV11-3 | ASSPTGTGLGYT
TRBJ2-5 | . | TRBV19 | ASSPGLGRETQY
TRBJ2-2 | once | TRBV5-1 | ASSLLLAGLPQTGELF
TRBJ2-1 | few | TRBV11-3 | ASSINPTGHNEQF
TRBJ2-5 | . | TRBV29-1 | SVVALQETQY
TRBJ1-6 | . | TRBV7-6 | ASSYGGAASPLH
TRBJ2-1 | few | TRBV2 | ASSFSGASYNEQF
TRBJ2-3 | once | TRBV29-1 | SVGTSTDTQY
TRBJ2-3 | . | TRBV5-1 | ASSLVGQKADTQY
TRBJ2-7 | few | TRBV16 | ASSQFETIYEQY
TRBJ1-2 | . | TRBV28 | ASRKLLGNNYGYT
TRBJ1-2 | . | TRBV10-2 | ASRGEGQAVNYGYT
TRBJ2-7 | . | TRBV30 | AWQRAVHEQY
TRBJ1-6 | . | TRBV18 | ASSRGTGGNSPLH
TRBJ2-7 | . | TRBV9 | ASSVEDSYEQY
TRBJ2-5 | few | TRBV14 | ASSLPRRLQETQY
TRBJ1-4 | . | TRBV29-1 | SVRGSSEKLF
TRBJ1-6 | . | TRBV23-1 | ASSQPGQRPYNSPLH
TRBJ2-4 | . | TRBV18 | ASSPPAVAKNIQY
TRBJ1-2 | few | TRBV18 | ASSPPTLGYGYT
TRBJ2-5 | few | TRBV11-3 | ASSLDGRGETQY
TRBJ1-3 | . | TRBV11-3 | ASSLTDRGRNTIY
TRBJ1-2 | . | TRBV29-1 | SVASGRTSYGYT
TRBJ2-7 | few | TRBV6-8 | ASSYSGLAEQY
TRBJ1-1 | once | TRBV18 | ASSPQRQNTEAF
TRBJ2-5 | . | TRBV7-6 | ASSQVLGVVETQY
TRBJ2-1 | . | TRBV29-1 | SVDGLTLGNEQF
TRBJ2-5 | . | TRBV19 | ASSPGETQY